The 27 T cell receptor beta chains in this list originate from one sample, sequenced in a study of blood T cell repertoires in COVID-19. Method: immunoSEQ multiplex PCR; TCRdb's copy keeps in-frame clones and lacks some. This table has under 300,000 clones, under 90% appearing once. Input material: peripheral blood. The origin of the receptors is a man aged 50-59 years with acute or convalescent COVID-19.

The chain is built from TRBV16 and TRBJ1-5; D is ambiguous. V shed 2 bases and J shed 6 bases, with 17 bases lying between them. CDR3 length: 16 amino acids. CDR1 KGHSY and CDR2 FQNENV come from the germline V gene. Here the CDR3 reads CASSQEAASLGQPQHF. In DNA, the CDR3 is TGTGCCAGCAGCCAAGAGGCTGCCAGTCTTGGTCAGCCCCAGCATTTT.

This rearrangement joins TRBV5-5 to TRBJ2-1; D possibly corresponds to TRBD1 (6 bases). Trimming took off 1 base at V and 8 bases at J, with 16 bases between the two ends. This CDR3 has 15 amino acids. Germline V gives CDR1 SGHKS, CDR2 YYEKEE (reference sequence). The CDR3 coding sequence is TGTGCCAGCAGCTTGCCACAGGGAGTTGCCGATGAGCAGTTCTTC. This translates into CASSLPQGVADEQFF.

The V call is TRBV14, the J call TRBJ1-1, with 7 bases matching TRBD1. CDR3 length equals 11 residues. V lost 5 bases, J lost 11 bases, and 5 bases stayed unmatched. CDR1 SGHDN and CDR2 FVKESK come from the germline V gene. Here the CDR3 DNA reads TGTGCCAGCAGCTACAGGGGTTCGGCTTTCTTT. Amino acid sequence: CASSYRGSAFF.

There are a few counts of this clone. The CDR3 here is CATLWDRGSSPLHF. For the CDR3, the DNA is TGTGCCACCCTTTGGGACAGGGGGAGTTCACCCCTCCACTTT. This chain uses TRBV10-3 with TRBJ1-6, with 11 nucleotides matching TRBD1. V gave up 10 bases and J gave up 9 bases; unmatched junction bases: 8. Germline values: CDR1 ENHRY, CDR2 SYGVKD. The length of the CDR3 is 14 residues.

The chain recombines TRBV12-3 or TRBV12-4 with TRBJ1-1; D might be TRBD1 (6 bases). The CDR3 runs 13 residues. Deletions cut 7 bases from V and 0 bases from J, with 9 bases between. CDR3 region: CASNGQMNTEAFF. In DNA form, the CDR3 reads TGTGCCAGCAACGGACAGATGAACACTGAAGCTTTCTTT.

J is TRBJ2-3 and V is TRBV5-4, with D tentatively TRBD2 (6 bases). Germline CDR1 and CDR2: SGHNT and YYREEE (reference sequence). The V and J ends lost 0 bases and 3 bases respectively, with 11 bases between them. The CDR3 has 15 residues. CDR3 coding DNA: TGTGCCAGCAGCTTGGTCGGGGGAGGTACAGATACGCAGTATTTT. This translates into CASSLVGGGTDTQYF.

The CDR3 protein is CAWSPLSGGGETQYF. The CDR3 coding sequence is TGTGCCTGGAGTCCCCTCTCCGGAGGTGGTGAGACCCAGTACTTC. V is TRBV30 and J is TRBJ2-5; possibly TRBD2 for D (5 bases). This CDR3 is built from 15 residues. Germline V CDR1 and CDR2: GTSNPN, SVGIG (reference sequence). Trimming left V 2 bases short and J 5 bases short, with 18 bases between. The complete variable domain, with remaining parts taken from reference TRBV30 and TRBJ2-5, reads SQTIHQWPATLVQPVGSPLSLECTVEGTSNPNLYWYRQAAGRGLQLLFYSVGIGQISSEVPQNLSASRPQDRQFILSSKKLLLSDSGFYLCAWSPLSGGGETQYFGPGTRLLVL.

V gene TRBV6-6 combines with J gene TRBJ1-1, with D perhaps TRBD1 (6 bases). With 6 bases removed from V and 3 bases from J, the gap between germline ends came to 14 bases. Germline assignment: CDR1 MNHNY and CDR2 SVGAGI (reference sequence). The CDR3 has 14 amino acids. CDR3 loop: CASSRRDMDTEAFF. The DNA of the CDR3 is TGTGCCAGCAGCCGCCGGGACATGGACACTGAAGCTTTCTTT.

This clone was picked up a small number of times. The V call is TRBV29-1, the J call TRBJ1-2, with unresolved D. The CDR3 loop spans 14 amino acids. In germline, CDR1 is SQVTM, CDR2 ANQGSEA. V was trimmed by 4 bases and J by 3 bases, leaving 15 bases between them. The DNA for the CDR3 is TGCAGCGTTGGGGAGCAGTCAGAGGACTATGGCTACACCTTC. This codes for CSVGEQSEDYGYTF.

The chain joins TRBV4-1 to TRBJ2-7, with 7 bases lining up with TRBD2. Germline V lookup: CDR1 MGHRA, CDR2 YSYEKL. The ends lost 1 base at V and 5 bases at J; junction bases unmatched: 5. The CDR3 sequence is 14 residues long. CDR3 sequence reads: CASSQVSGGNEQYF. The CDR3 coding sequence is TGCGCCAGCAGCCAAGTATCGGGGGGTAACGAGCAGTACTTC.

This chain connects TRBV11-2 to TRBJ2-1; D remains ambiguous. Germline V gene sequence: CDR1 SGHAT, CDR2 FQNNGV. V lost 4 bases and J lost 1, with 5 bases in between. The CDR3 runs to 13 residues. The CDR3 here is CASSSGSYNEQFF. The CDR3 DNA reads TGTGCCAGCAGCTCCGGGTCCTACAATGAGCAGTTCTTC.

The chain has TRBV7-2 and TRBJ1-1; maybe TRBD1 (6 bases). Germline CDR1 is SGHTA and CDR2 is FQGNSA. Trimming left V 2 bases short and J 2 bases short, with 12 bases between. The length of the CDR3 is 15 residues. The CDR3 DNA reads as TGTGCCAGCAGCTTATACTTGACAGGCAACACTGAAGCTTTCTTT. As protein: CASSLYLTGNTEAFF.

The genes are TRBV27 and TRBJ2-1, with a possible D match to TRBD1 (6 bases). Trimming stripped 6 bases from V and 7 bases from J, with 16 bases between. The germline V gene has CDR1 MNHEY and CDR2 SMNVEV (reference sequence). There are 14 residues in the CDR3. CDR3 in DNA: TGTGCCAGCAGCCCTATTGGGGGCTCGAATGAGCAGTTCTTC. Translating gives CASSPIGGSNEQFF.

The chain is built from TRBV6-4 and TRBJ2-3; 8 nucleotides agree with TRBD1. The trim removed 6 bases at V and 3 bases at J, leaving 5 bases unmatched. Germline V gene lookup returns CDR1 MRHNA and CDR2 SNTAGT. The CDR3 has 14 amino acids. This CDR3 reads CASSLTGETDTQYF. The CDR3 region has the DNA TGTGCCAGCAGCTTGACAGGGGAGACAGATACGCAGTATTTT.

To note about this clone: The identical CDR3 is also encoded by other nucleotide sequences in the sample. V gene TRBV12-3 or TRBV12-4 combines with J gene TRBJ1-5; D ambiguous. The CDR3 covers 13 residues. V lost 3 bases and J 2 bases, leaving 5 bases between the germline ends. The CDR3 protein is CASSFSGNQPQHF. The CDR3, as DNA: TGTGCCAGCAGTTTTTCCGGCAATCAGCCCCAGCATTTT.

The V and J genes are TRBV19 and TRBJ1-1, with D perhaps TRBD1 (5 bases). There are 12 residues in the CDR3. CDR1 is LNHDA and CDR2 is SQIVND in the germline V gene (reference sequence). Trimming removed 9 bases at V and 4 bases at J, with 12 bases between. The CDR3: CARGAPSTEAFF. Here the CDR3 DNA reads TGTGCCAGAGGGGCTCCCAGCACTGAAGCTTTCTTT. Drawing the rest from reference TRBV19 and TRBJ1-1, the complete variable domain is DGGITQSPKYLFRKEGQNVTLSCEQNLNHDAMYWYRQDPGQGLRLIYYSQIVNDFQKGDIAEGYSVSREKKESFPLTVTSAQKNPTAFYLCARGAPSTEAFFGQGTRLTVV.

This clone appeared once. The rearrangement links TRBV29-1 to TRBJ2-3; weak D call: TRBD2 (6 bases). The germline CDR1 and CDR2 sequences are SQVTM and ANQGSEA. The CDR3 extends over 11 amino acids. The ends were cut back, 4 bases at V and 10 bases at J, with 12 bases in the middle. The CDR3: CSVAVGGAQYF. The CDR3 coding sequence is TGCAGCGTTGCGGTGGGCGGGGCGCAGTATTTT.

This chain joins TRBV9 and TRBJ1-1, with D unclear. This CDR3 contains 15 residues. Trimming cost V 0 bases and J 1 base, with 10 bases left between them. CDR1 and CDR2 from the germline V gene are SGDLS and YYNGEE. For the CDR3, the DNA is TGTGCCAGCAGCGTAGTAGACTACCCGAACACTGAAGCTTTCTTT. Translating gives CASSVVDYPNTEAFF.

The chain employs TRBV15 and TRBJ2-7, with TRBD1 identical over 8 bases. The germline CDR1 and CDR2 sequences are LNHNV and YYDKDF (reference sequence). V was pared by 8 bases and J by 2 bases, with 5 bases of the junction left unmatched. The CDR3 length is 13 residues. The CDR3 sequence is CATPGTGTYEQYF. DNA of the CDR3: TGTGCCACCCCGGGGACAGGAACCTACGAGCAGTACTTC.

CDR3 protein: CASSTETAYEQYF. The CDR3 DNA follows: TGTGCCAGCAGCACTGAGACAGCCTACGAGCAGTACTTC. The chain couples TRBV21-1 to TRBJ2-7; the table's TRBD1 call for D was not verified on the DNA. TRBV21-1 constitutes a pseudogene. The CDR3 has 13 residues.

This clone was picked up many times. The genes are TRBV10-2 and TRBJ1-3; 8 bases are a match to TRBD1. Per the germline V gene, CDR1 is WSHSY and CDR2 is SAAADI. CDR3 length: 15 residues. With 5 bases clipped from V and 2 bases from J, the junction kept 5 bases outside the gene matches. The CDR3 is CASSSTGGTGNTIYF. For the CDR3, the DNA is TGCGCCAGCAGTAGCACAGGGGGAACTGGAAACACCATATATTTT.

The rearrangement joins TRBV18 to TRBJ1-1; possibly TRBD1 for D (5 bases). The V gene's germline CDR1 is KGHSH and CDR2 LQKENI. V shed 4 bases and J shed 1 base, with 7 bases lying between them. The CDR3 contains 13 residues. CDR3 nucleotides: TGTGCCAGCTCACAGGGGTGGAACACTGAAGCTTTCTTT. This translates into CASSQGWNTEAFF.

The chain employs TRBV5-1 and TRBJ1-1; 8 bases fit TRBD1. V lost 5 bases to trimming and J lost 6 bases; unmatched junction nucleotides: 12. This CDR3 has 15 amino acids. CDR1 is SGHRS, CDR2 YFSETQ, per germline. CDR3 region: CASRPGGQALSEAFF. The CDR3, as DNA: TGCGCCAGCAGACCCGGGGGACAGGCTCTATCTGAAGCTTTCTTT.

In its sample, this clone was seen a few times. The CDR3 nucleotides are TGTGCCAGCGCTACCTGGTATAGCAATCAGCCCCAGCATTTT. It codes for CASATWYSNQPQHF. V is TRBV2 and J is TRBJ1-5, with D unclear. The CDR3 length is 14 residues. Deletions cut 8 bases from V and 0 bases from J, with 11 bases between. CDR1 is SNHLY, CDR2 FYNNEI, per germline. The complete variable domain, with remaining parts taken from reference TRBV2 and TRBJ1-5, reads EPEVTQTPSHQVTQMGQEVILRCVPISNHLYFYWYRQILGQKVEFLVSFYNNEISEKSEIFDDQFSVERPDGSNFTLKIRSTKLEDSAMYFCASATWYSNQPQHFGDGTRLSIL.

This CDR3 is CASSQFGAKGISPLHF. CDR3 sequence (DNA): TGTGCCAGCAGCCAATTTGGGGCCAAGGGAATATCACCCCTCCACTTT. The chain couples TRBV27 to TRBJ1-6, with D perhaps TRBD1 (5 bases). This CDR3 is 16 amino acids long. The V end was cut by 6 bases, the J end by 10 bases, with 22 bases between. From germline, CDR1 is MNHEY and CDR2 SMNVEV (reference sequence).

The chain combines TRBV5-6 with TRBJ2-7; possible D gene TRBD1, 5 bases. This CDR3 region has 15 residues. The germline V gene has CDR1 SGHDT and CDR2 YYEEEE. Trimming pared 1 base from V and 1 base from J, leaving 12 bases between. CDR3 amino acids: CASSLRQGRSYEQYF. In nucleotides, the CDR3 is TGTGCCAGCAGCTTGCGGCAGGGAAGGTCCTACGAGCAGTACTTC.

The chain carries TRBV5-6 and TRBJ2-5; TRBD2 matches 12 bases. V dropped 5 bases and J dropped 5; count of bases not matched to a gene: 13. This CDR3 is 17 amino acids long. The V gene's germline CDR1 is SGHDT and CDR2 YYEEEE. The CDR3 is CASSSPLAGGPRETQYF. In DNA form, the CDR3 reads TGTGCCAGCAGTTCTCCTCTAGCGGGGGGGCCGAGGGAGACCCAGTACTTC.